The entry below gives a single T cell receptor beta chain sequence along with its context. This CDR3 has 17 amino acids. From germline, CDR1 is MNHEY and CDR2 SVGAGI. Trimming removed 0 bases from V and 1 base from J, with 15 bases in between. Aged 18 to 65, the patients with hyperthyroidism had under 2 months' duration and were newly diagnosed. Uncontrolled infections, pregnancy, lactation or other autoimmune diseases led to patient exclusion. The diagnosis combined clinical symptoms, thyroxine, TRAb, thyroid ultrasound and orbital computed tomography scans. This sample is drawn from a study of Graves' ophthalmopathy and Graves' hyperthyroidism. Amplification targeted the TCR beta CDR3 regions, with RNA transcripts as the source material. The authors performed first-round RT-PCR with HTBI primers and then a second-round multiplex PCR. Each CDR3 protein is one row after TCRdb ran MiXCR on the multiplex PCR reads. The profile shows hundreds of thousands of distinct CDR3 sequences, 20% to 25% of them singletons.

The sample comprised peripheral blood. The TCR comes from a woman between 18 and 30 years old with stable Graves' hyperthyroidism. Some clones in this sample may be carry-over from other donors' samples. The chain carries TRBV6-5 and TRBJ1-1, with D maybe TRBD1 (6 bases). The CDR3 DNA sequence: TGTGCCAGCAGTTACTCACGTGGAGGGGGAGCGAACACTGAAGCTTTCTTT. Its translation is CASSYSRGGGANTEAFF.